A selection of T cell receptor beta chains follows, all from one sample in a study of early T cells in non-severe SARS-CoV-2 infection. Each CDR3 protein is one row after TCRdb ran MiXCR on the 5' RACE reads. The table records around 56,000 distinct CDR3 sequences, about 7.7% of them present only once. The sequencing used whole blood, collected at baseline. The receptors here all came from an adult who was a healthcare worker with PCR-confirmed SARS-CoV-2 infection or an uninfected control (not recorded which). CDR3s leave out the opening cysteine and the closing phenylalanine or tryptophan. A D gene is named only where the DNA matches it firmly.

j_call: TRBJ2-7
v_call: TRBV18
d_call: NA
cdr3_aa: ASSPGGSGAYEQY

j_call: TRBJ2-1
v_call: TRBV6-2/TRBV6-3
d_call: TRBD1
cdr3_aa: ASQKQGAREF

j_call: TRBJ2-5
v_call: TRBV3-1
d_call: TRBD1
cdr3_aa: ASSQGTGFQETQY

j_call: TRBJ2-1
v_call: TRBV12-3/TRBV12-4
d_call: TRBD1
cdr3_aa: ASRDRQGALGEQF

j_call: TRBJ1-4
v_call: TRBV11-2
d_call: NA
cdr3_aa: ASSFFRDESGLF

j_call: TRBJ2-1
v_call: TRBV19
d_call: TRBD1
cdr3_aa: ASSVGQGGLNEQF

j_call: TRBJ2-5
v_call: TRBV3-1
d_call: NA
cdr3_aa: ARSLAGVSVWETQY

j_call: TRBJ2-1
v_call: TRBV15
d_call: NA
cdr3_aa: ATSRDRGILNEQF

j_call: TRBJ2-1
v_call: TRBV7-6
d_call: TRBD2
cdr3_aa: ASSLGGRLSYNEQF

j_call: TRBJ2-7
v_call: TRBV5-1
d_call: NA
cdr3_aa: ASSFDASSYEQY

j_call: TRBJ2-2
v_call: TRBV3-1
d_call: TRBD2
cdr3_aa: ASSRPSGSRIGELF

j_call: TRBJ2-3
v_call: TRBV28
d_call: NA
cdr3_aa: ASSFGTALDTQY

j_call: TRBJ2-1
v_call: TRBV29-1
d_call: NA
cdr3_aa: SVELHGRRVYNEQF

j_call: TRBJ2-1
v_call: TRBV7-8
d_call: TRBD2
cdr3_aa: ASSNTSGRTYEQF

j_call: TRBJ1-1
v_call: TRBV20-1
d_call: TRBD1
cdr3_aa: SAPTGTEAF

j_call: TRBJ2-1
v_call: TRBV6-2/TRBV6-3
d_call: NA
cdr3_aa: ASSYLESPSNEQF

j_call: TRBJ2-1
v_call: TRBV20-1
d_call: NA
cdr3_aa: SAGGSGNEQF

j_call: TRBJ2-5
v_call: TRBV28
d_call: NA
cdr3_aa: ASSSAINEETQY

j_call: TRBJ1-5
v_call: TRBV29-1
d_call: TRBD1
cdr3_aa: SVGQGLNQPQH

j_call: TRBJ1-5
v_call: TRBV7-6
d_call: NA
cdr3_aa: ASSRRGNIGNQPQH

j_call: TRBJ2-3
v_call: TRBV2
d_call: TRBD2
cdr3_aa: ASRIAGGSDTQY

j_call: TRBJ2-5
v_call: TRBV28
d_call: TRBD1
cdr3_aa: ASSHRTGELRYQETQY

j_call: TRBJ2-5
v_call: TRBV20-1
d_call: NA
cdr3_aa: SARVGRETQY

j_call: TRBJ1-4
v_call: TRBV6-1
d_call: TRBD1
cdr3_aa: ASRFTRTGFNEKLF

j_call: TRBJ1-5
v_call: TRBV7-8
d_call: NA
cdr3_aa: ASSLDGNQPQH

j_call: TRBJ2-3
v_call: TRBV14
d_call: TRBD2
cdr3_aa: ASSPSGTSDTQY

j_call: TRBJ2-5
v_call: TRBV4-1
d_call: NA
cdr3_aa: ASTRGASGFQETQY

j_call: TRBJ2-3
v_call: TRBV20-1
d_call: NA
cdr3_aa: SARQGGRADTQY

j_call: TRBJ2-1
v_call: TRBV10-3
d_call: NA
cdr3_aa: AIRTDSNEQF

j_call: TRBJ2-2
v_call: TRBV19
d_call: NA
cdr3_aa: ASMEGAMGTGELF

j_call: TRBJ2-7
v_call: TRBV30
d_call: TRBD2
cdr3_aa: AWQREYSYEQY

j_call: TRBJ2-3
v_call: TRBV4-2
d_call: TRBD1
cdr3_aa: ASSQERDREFSDTQY

j_call: TRBJ2-7
v_call: TRBV6-5
d_call: TRBD2
cdr3_aa: ASSRAGVGYEQY

j_call: TRBJ1-5
v_call: TRBV20-1
d_call: NA
cdr3_aa: SANMEAYSNQPQH

j_call: TRBJ2-5
v_call: TRBV28
d_call: NA
cdr3_aa: ASSPSQVGGETQY

j_call: TRBJ1-6
v_call: TRBV14
d_call: NA
cdr3_aa: ASSQVGSPWSPLH

j_call: TRBJ2-1
v_call: TRBV15
d_call: TRBD2
cdr3_aa: ATSRAATSVEQF